These 29 T cell receptor beta chains were all obtained from the same sample, sequenced in a study of T cells in localized non-small cell lung cancer. Using immunoSEQ multiplex PCR, the repertoire was profiled, and TCRdb retains in-frame clones only, with some absent. Of some 41,000 clones in the sample, more than 85% were seen once. Material: PBMCs, obtained before any cancer treatment. Source of these receptors: a woman aged 35-75 years with stage II lung adenocarcinoma.

V and J are TRBV11-2 and TRBJ2-3; tentative D call: TRBD2 (6 bases). The CDR3 spans 15 residues. V dropped 5 bases and J dropped 0 bases, with 12 bases sitting between them. Germline CDR1 SGHAT, CDR2 FQNNGV. CDR3: CASSQGGHSTDTQYF. CDR3 nucleotides: TGTGCCAGCAGCCAGGGAGGCCACAGCACAGATACGCAGTATTTT.

This clone has only one observation. This chain uses TRBV5-1 with TRBJ1-5; D is unresolved. The CDR3 is 15 residues long. Germline CDR1 is SGHRS and CDR2 is YFSETQ. Trimming stripped 3 bases from V and 2 bases from J, with 12 bases between. The CDR3 reads CASSSGEIGNQPQHF. CDR3 coding DNA: TGCGCCAGCAGCTCCGGAGAAATCGGCAATCAGCCCCAGCATTTT.

This clone was found once. The genes are TRBV5-5 and TRBJ1-1; D remains unclear. Germline V gives CDR1 SGHKS, CDR2 YYEKEE (reference sequence). This CDR3 has 14 amino acids. Deletions cut 2 bases from V and 0 bases from J, with 8 bases between. CDR3 in amino acids: CASSLLVMNTEAFF. CDR3 nucleotide sequence: TGTGCCAGCAGCTTACTGGTTATGAACACTGAAGCTTTCTTT.

The V call is TRBV4-1, the J call TRBJ2-3, with TRBD2 as a possible D gene (5 bases). Germline CDR1 and CDR2: MGHRA and YSYEKL. This CDR3 is built from 17 residues. Between the trimmed V and J ends, which lost 2 bases and 0 bases, there was a span of 15 bases. The CDR3 protein is CASSQIIGGSSTDTQYF. Written as DNA, the CDR3 is TGCGCCAGCAGCCAAATTATCGGCGGGTCTAGCACAGATACGCAGTATTTT.

J is TRBJ2-7 and V is TRBV5-1; 7 bases line up with TRBD2. CDR1 is SGHRS, CDR2 YFSETQ, per germline. The CDR3 consists of 14 residues. J gave up 1 base and V 2 bases, and 3 bases lay outside the gene matches. The CDR3 loop reads CASSLSSGSYEQYF. The CDR3 DNA reads as TGCGCCAGCAGCTTATCTAGCGGTTCCTACGAGCAGTACTTC.

The V call is TRBV5-6, the J call TRBJ1-2, with 10 bases fitting TRBD1. Germline V gives CDR1 SGHDT, CDR2 YYEEEE. CDR3 length equals 17 residues. With V trimmed by 2 bases and J by 3 bases, 10 bases remained unmatched. Here the CDR3 DNA reads TGTGCCAGCAGCTTAATCTCCCGGACAGGGGGGTACTATGGCTACACCTTC. Translation: CASSLISRTGGYYGYTF.

This clone was recorded a few times. This chain links TRBV19 with TRBJ1-2, with D uncertain. The germline V gene has CDR1 LNHDA and CDR2 SQIVND (reference sequence). V lost 4 bases and J 3 bases, leaving 9 bases between the germline ends. This CDR3 comprises 13 residues. This chain's CDR3 is CASSNWSYYGYTF. CDR3 coding DNA: TGTGCCAGTAGTAACTGGTCTTACTATGGCTACACCTTC.

The V and J genes are TRBV5-8 and TRBJ2-7; 12 bases align to TRBD1. This CDR3 is built from 15 residues. The trim removed 2 bases at V and 5 bases at J, leaving 5 bases unmatched. CDR1 and CDR2 from the germline V gene are SGHTS and YDEGEE. In nucleotides, the CDR3 is TGTGCCAGCAGCTTTGGGACAGGGGGCAGGGACGAGCAGTACTTC. Translated, it gives CASSFGTGGRDEQYF.

This clone is a singleton in its sample. The genes are TRBV11-2 and TRBJ2-7; D gene unclear. There are 13 residues in the CDR3. V lost 2 bases to trimming and J lost 2 bases, with 7 bases between them. CDR1 and CDR2 from the germline V gene are SGHAT and FQNNGV. CDR3 region: CASSLMITYEQYF. CDR3 DNA sequence: TGTGCCAGCAGCTTAATGATTACCTACGAGCAGTACTTC.

V and J are TRBV2 and TRBJ2-1; 7 nucleotides align to TRBD2. The ends lost 4 bases at V and 1 base at J; junction bases unmatched: 4. The CDR3 spans 15 residues. Germline CDR1 SNHLY, CDR2 FYNNEI. The CDR3 loop reads CASSGSGVSYNEQFF. The CDR3 DNA follows: TGTGCCAGCAGTGGGAGCGGGGTTTCCTACAATGAGCAGTTCTTC.

The chain has TRBV6-5 and TRBJ2-1; no clear D gene. The CDR3 runs 16 residues. CDR1 is MNHEY, CDR2 SVGAGI, per germline. Trimming removed 4 bases from V and 6 bases from J, with 19 bases in between. The CDR3 coding sequence is TGTGCCAGCAGTTCCCCTCCCGGGCCCGTCGGCAATGAGCAGTTCTTC. This gives the protein CASSSPPGPVGNEQFF.

This sequence joins TRBV7-7 and TRBJ2-3; D gene ambiguous. CDR3 length: 15 amino acids. The V end was cut by 1 base, the J end by 0 bases, with 8 bases between. Per germline, CDR1 SSHAT and CDR2 FNYEAQ (reference sequence). The CDR3 here is CASSLGPPSTDTQYF. The CDR3, as DNA: TGTGCCAGCAGCTTAGGACCCCCTAGCACAGATACGCAGTATTTT.

This CDR3 is CASSERITRVATNEKLFF. The CDR3 nucleotides are TGTGCCAGCAGTGAACGCATAACACGAGTAGCAACTAATGAAAAACTGTTTTTT. The genes are TRBV6-1 and TRBJ1-4; no clear D. With 2 bases removed from V and 0 bases from J, the gap between germline ends came to 16 bases. The CDR3 has 18 amino acids. CDR1 is MNHNS, CDR2 SASEGT, per germline.

This clone was detected only once. The V call is TRBV19, the J call TRBJ2-1; D is unclear. The CDR3 has 15 residues. CDR1 is LNHDA, CDR2 SQIVND, per germline (reference sequence). V lost 0 bases, J lost 0 bases, and 6 bases lay in between. CDR3 protein: CASSIDSSSYNEQFF. CDR3 in DNA: TGTGCCAGTAGTATAGATTCGAGCTCCTACAATGAGCAGTTCTTC.

The chain has TRBV5-1 and TRBJ2-1; the match to TRBD2 covers 11 bases. Germline V gene sequence: CDR1 SGHRS, CDR2 YFSETQ. V shed 3 bases and J 6 bases; nucleotides not matched to a gene: 5. CDR3 size: 15 residues. The CDR3 region has the DNA TGCGCCAGCAGCTCTCTTAGCGGGGGGGCCAATGAGCAGTTCTTC. Protein: CASSSLSGGANEQFF.

The chain links TRBV4-2 to TRBJ1-2, with D perhaps matching TRBD1 (6 bases). Trimming took 0 bases from V and 4 from J, leaving 12 bases between them. This CDR3 contains 15 residues. Germline V CDR1 and CDR2: LGHNA, YNFKEQ. The CDR3: CASSQDRGTGYGYTF. CDR3 DNA: TGTGCCAGCAGCCAAGATAGGGGGACCGGCTATGGCTACACCTTC.

J is TRBJ2-7 and V is TRBV11-2; D is perhaps TRBD2 (5 bases). CDR1 and CDR2 from the germline V gene are SGHAT and FQNNGV. The CDR3 sequence is 15 residues long. V lost 1 base and J 6 bases, leaving 16 bases between the germline ends. The CDR3 nucleotides are TGTGCCAGCAGCTTAGGGACCTCGGGGAAGTTCGAGCAGTACTTC. Translating it yields CASSLGTSGKFEQYF.

This clone was counted once. The V and J genes are TRBV7-2 and TRBJ1-1; D ambiguous. The V end lost 2 bases, the J end lost 1 base, and 11 bases lay between the germline ends. The CDR3 sequence is 15 residues long. Germline CDR1 and CDR2: SGHTA and FQGNSA. The DNA of the CDR3 is TGTGCCAGCAGCTTAAGAAGGAGAGGGAACACTGAAGCTTTCTTT. It yields the protein CASSLRRRGNTEAFF.

This chain joins TRBV4-2 and TRBJ2-3; D possibly matches TRBD1 or TRBD2 (7 bases each). The germline V gene has CDR1 LGHNA and CDR2 YNFKEQ. V lost 4 bases and J lost 2, with 16 bases in between. The CDR3 extends over 16 amino acids. In DNA, the CDR3 is TGTGCCAGCAGCCTCCAGGGGGGAGGGCTCACAGATACGCAGTATTTT. As protein: CASSLQGGGLTDTQYF.

This chain links TRBV6-1 with TRBJ2-7; 8 nucleotides align to TRBD2. The CDR3 extends over 19 amino acids. Trimming cost V 0 bases and J 5 bases; bases outside gene matches: 18. Germline V gives CDR1 MNHNS, CDR2 SASEGT. The CDR3 DNA sequence: TGTGCCAGCAGTGAAGCGCTCGCGGGCCGGGGGCGGGGGGCCCACGAGCAGTACTTC. Protein product: CASSEALAGRGRGAHEQYF.

A single count supports this clone. The J gene is TRBJ2-3, the V gene TRBV5-1; D is possibly TRBD1 (6 bases). Germline V gives CDR1 SGHRS, CDR2 YFSETQ. This CDR3 has 19 amino acids. V was clipped by 2 bases and J by 5 bases, with 27 bases between them. CDR3 sequence: CASSFSGPARGGSGDTQYF. The CDR3 nucleotides read TGCGCCAGCAGCTTTTCAGGGCCGGCTAGAGGGGGTAGTGGAGATACGCAGTATTTT.

The CDR3 nucleotides read TGTGCCAGTAGTCTTAGCGGGAGACGCTACGAGCAGTACTTC. It codes for CASSLSGRRYEQYF. The chain links TRBV19 to TRBJ2-7; 9 bases are shared with TRBD2. CDR3 length: 14 amino acids. Trimming took 5 bases from V and 3 from J; bases not matched to a gene: 5. Germline CDR1 is LNHDA and CDR2 is SQIVND (reference sequence).

The genes are TRBV19 and TRBJ1-4; D remains unclear. CDR1 LNHDA and CDR2 SQIVND come from the germline V gene (reference sequence). The CDR3 contains 14 residues. V was cut by 8 bases and J by 5 bases, with 15 bases left in between. CDR3 sequence: CASRGGVWNEKLFF. The CDR3 nucleotides read TGTGCCAGTCGTGGAGGAGTCTGGAATGAAAAACTGTTTTTT.

CDR3 in amino acids: CSAPPVGGDTEAFF. The CDR3, as DNA: TGCAGCGCCCCGCCGGTAGGGGGGGACACTGAAGCTTTCTTT. V is TRBV29-1 and J is TRBJ1-1, with D maybe TRBD1 (6 bases). The CDR3 spans 14 residues. Germline CDR1 reads SQVTM; CDR2 reads ANQGSEA. V was shortened by 7 bases and J by 3 bases, with 18 bases between the two germline ends.

The rearrangement joins TRBV9 to TRBJ2-2; 10 nucleotides align to TRBD1. The V gene's germline CDR1 is SGDLS and CDR2 YYNGEE. After removal of 0 bases from V and 6 bases from J, the junction contained 5 bases not matched to a gene. The CDR3 has 16 amino acids. This CDR3 reads CASSVGDRGRPGELFF. In DNA, the CDR3 is TGTGCCAGCAGCGTAGGAGACAGGGGGCGCCCCGGGGAGCTGTTTTTT.

The J gene is TRBJ2-5, the V gene TRBV5-1; 13 positions agree with TRBD2. The germline V gene has CDR1 SGHRS and CDR2 YFSETQ. The CDR3 extends over 16 amino acids. The ends lost 5 bases at V and 4 bases at J; junction bases unmatched: 8. The CDR3 sequence is CASSLTSGGAGETQYF. CDR3 DNA sequence: TGCGCCAGCAGTTTAACTAGCGGGGGGGCCGGAGAGACCCAGTACTTC.

The genes are TRBV15 and TRBJ2-5; no clear D gene. This CDR3 region has 16 residues. V lost 1 base to trimming and J lost 0 bases, with 12 bases between them. Germline CDR1 and CDR2: LNHNV and YYDKDF (reference sequence). The CDR3 region is CATSRGVQGNQETQYF. The DNA for the CDR3 is TGTGCCACCAGCAGAGGGGTCCAAGGAAACCAAGAGACCCAGTACTTC. Full variable domain (outside the CDR3, taken from reference TRBV15 and TRBJ2-5): DAMVIQNPRYQVTQFGKPVTLSCSQTLNHNVMYWYQQKSSQAPKLLFHYYDKDFNNEADTPDNFQSRRPNTSFCFLDIRSPGLGDTAMYLCATSRGVQGNQETQYFGPGTRLLVL.

The chain employs TRBV29-1 and TRBJ1-2; D is unclear. Deletions cut 5 bases from V and 4 bases from J, with 14 bases between. This CDR3 comprises 13 residues. Germline lookup yields CDR1 SQVTM and CDR2 ANQGSEA. The CDR3 sequence is CSVPISRGYGYTF. CDR3 sequence (DNA): TGCAGCGTTCCCATTAGTAGAGGCTATGGCTACACCTTC.

The chain employs TRBV27 and TRBJ1-2; possible D gene TRBD1, 5 bases. CDR1 is MNHEY, CDR2 SMNVEV, per germline (reference sequence). Deletions cut 4 bases from V and 9 bases from J, with 9 bases between. CDR3 size: 11 residues. CDR3 DNA: TGTGCCAGCAGTTCAGGGTATAGCTACACCTTC. Protein sequence: CASSSGYSYTF.